A selection of T cell receptor beta chains follows, all from one sample in a study of T cells after yellow fever vaccination. Each CDR3 protein gets one entry after TCRdb re-called the 5' RACE reads with MiXCR. The sample yields approximately 58,000 distinct CDR3 sequences, 5.5% to 6% seen once. Source: PBMCs, either bulk or a sorted T-cell subset (CD4+, CD8+, memory, or dextramer-sorted; not recorded which), taken on the day of the yellow fever booster vaccination. These receptors originate from a man aged 18 to 30 who received the YFV17D yellow fever vaccine. Each CDR3 is given with its conserved first and last residue. D genes are given only for firm matches. Size tells how often a clone was seen (once, few, many) or the class of an expanded clone, and some rows leave it out.

TGTGCCAGCAGCCGCAGCAATCAGCCCCAGCATTTT CASSRSNQPQHF TRBJ1-5 many - TRBV5-6
TGCGCCAGCAGCAGGGGAAGATTCGGGGAAAAACTGTTTTTT CASSRGRFGEKLFF TRBJ1-4 many - TRBV10-1
TGCGCCAGCAGCCAAGGTCGCGGCAGAAGAACAGAAAAACTGTTTTTT CASSQGRGRRTEKLFF TRBJ1-4 - - TRBV4-1
TGCGCCAGCAGCTTGGGTGCGAGCGGTCTCTACAATGAGCAGTTCTTC CASSLGASGLYNEQFF TRBJ2-1 many - TRBV5-1
TGTGCCAGCAGCTCTACAGGGAAGGGCTACGAGCAGTACTTC CASSSTGKGYEQYF TRBJ2-7 many - TRBV7-9
TGTGCCAGCAGCCCAGACAGTTCCCTCTATGGCTACACCTTC CASSPDSSLYGYTF TRBJ1-2 - - TRBV9
TGTGCCAGCTCACCACCGATCGCCGACAGGGTAAAAGAGACCCAGTACTTC CASSPPIADRVKETQYF TRBJ2-5 many TRBD1 TRBV18
TGTGCCAGCAGTTACTCCCCGAGCGAGAGCACTGAAGCTTTCTTT CASSYSPSESTEAFF TRBJ1-1 few - TRBV6-2/TRBV6-3
TGTGCCAGCAGTGACTTCTTTCACGAAAGGAACACTGAAGCTTTCTTT CASSDFFHERNTEAFF TRBJ1-1 - - TRBV6-4
TGTGCCAGCAGTGAATACAGGGGGGATGAGCAGTTCTTC CASSEYRGDEQFF TRBJ2-1 many - TRBV25-1
TGCGCCAGCAGCCATCCGGGACAGGACTCTGGAAACACCATATATTTT CASSHPGQDSGNTIYF TRBJ1-3 many TRBD1 TRBV4-1
TGTGCCAGCAGACGTTCTAGCGGGGGGTCAGATACGCAGTATTTT CASRRSSGGSDTQYF TRBJ2-3 - TRBD2 TRBV7-8
TGTGCCAGCACAGGGAACTATGGCTACACCTTC CASTGNYGYTF TRBJ1-2 many - TRBV10-3
TGCGCCAGCAGCCAAGACAGGCCTAGCGGGGGCCAAGAGACCCAGTACTTC CASSQDRPSGGQETQYF TRBJ2-5 many TRBD2 TRBV4-3
TGTGCCAGTACCGATATTAGCGGGAGGGATAAAAACATTCAGTACTTC CASTDISGRDKNIQYF TRBJ2-4 - TRBD2 TRBV6-6
TGTGCCAGCAGTTTTGGAGGGGGCGAGGACATTCAGTACTTC CASSFGGGEDIQYF TRBJ2-4 many - TRBV12-3/TRBV12-4
TGTGCCAGCAGCGTAGCTCCCGGGACAGGGGGCCACGGGGAGCTGTTTTTT CASSVAPGTGGHGELFF TRBJ2-2 many TRBD1 TRBV9
TGTGCCAGCAGCACCCCCCGGACAGGGGAATATCTCCGCTCCTACAATGAGCAGTTCTTC CASSTPRTGEYLRSYNEQFF TRBJ2-1 few TRBD1 TRBV11-2
TGTGCCAGCAGCAAAGGGGAGGGGTATACACGGCACAATGAGCAGTTCTTC CASSKGEGYTRHNEQFF TRBJ2-1 few - TRBV21-1
TGTGCCAGCAGTTTGGGTTGGGGCCAAGAGACCCAGTACTTC CASSLGWGQETQYF TRBJ2-5 many - TRBV12-3/TRBV12-4
TGTGCCAGCAGCCATCACTCCGGGACAGCCTACGAGCAGTACTTC CASSHHSGTAYEQYF TRBJ2-7 few TRBD1 TRBV3-1
TGTGCCAGCAGCTTAAGGGGAAAAGAGACCCAGTACTTC CASSLRGKETQYF TRBJ2-5 - - TRBV7-6
TGTGCTAGCAGCTTCCGGGACACAGAAGAGACCCAGTACTTC CASSFRDTEETQYF TRBJ2-5 many - TRBV7-7
TGTGCCAGCAGCCCCCAGGGGTCTTGGTCCTACAATGAGCAGTTCTTC CASSPQGSWSYNEQFF TRBJ2-1 few - TRBV7-9
TGTGCCAGCAGCCAAGACTTCCCGGGGGGTGGTACTGAAGCTTTCTTT CASSQDFPGGGTEAFF TRBJ1-1 - - TRBV3-1
TGTGCCAGCAGCTTATCCGATACCTACGAGCAGTACTTC CASSLSDTYEQYF TRBJ2-7 few - TRBV7-9
TGTGCCAGCAGTTTAACAGGGGACGAGGGGACTGAAGCTTTCTTT CASSLTGDEGTEAFF TRBJ1-1 - TRBD1 TRBV27
TGTGCCAGCTCACCTTCGTCGTTAGCGAATGAGCAGTTCTTC CASSPSSLANEQFF TRBJ2-1 - - TRBV18
TGTGCCAGCTCTTTCAGCAATCAGCCCCAGCATTTT CASSFSNQPQHF TRBJ1-5 few - TRBV7-2
TGTGCCATCCTACTTGGGTCGGTCACAGATACGCAGTATTTT CAILLGSVTDTQYF TRBJ2-3 - - TRBV7-2
TGTGCCAGCAGCTTCCGTGGCGCGGGCGCAGATACGCAGTATTTT CASSFRGAGADTQYF TRBJ2-3 - - TRBV5-4
TGTGCCAGCAGCTCGGGTGTCCCCGGGGAGCTGTTTTTT CASSSGVPGELFF TRBJ2-2 - - TRBV5-6
TGTGCCAGCAGCCCAGGGCCGGTTACCGGGGAGCTGTTTTTT CASSPGPVTGELFF TRBJ2-2 many - TRBV7-3
TGTGCCAGCAGCTCAAGGGGGACAGGCGGTTATACGCAGTATTTT CASSSRGTGGYTQYF TRBJ2-3 few TRBD1 TRBV7-3
TGTGCCATCAGTGAGTCGGGGAAGGGGAATCAGCCCCAGCATTTT CAISESGKGNQPQHF TRBJ1-5 few - TRBV10-3
TGTGCCAGCAGCCCCGGACTGGAGAAAGAGACCCAGTACTTC CASSPGLEKETQYF TRBJ2-5 - - TRBV5-7
TGTGCCAGCAGCCCCGACGGGGACGGGGGTCCCGCAGATACGCAGTATTTT CASSPDGDGGPADTQYF TRBJ2-3 many - TRBV7-9
TGTGCCAGCAGCTTAGACATACCCGGAGATACGCAGTATTTT CASSLDIPGDTQYF TRBJ2-3 - - TRBV7-9